This T cell receptor (beta chain) was captured by sequencing in a study of monozygotic twins with inflammatory bowel disease. From germline, CDR1 is SGHVS and CDR2 FNYEAQ. This CDR3 is 17 amino acids long. Following a re-call of the 5' RACE reads, TCRdb has one entry per CDR3 protein and lacks DNA. The listing contains 150,000 to 200,000 distinct CDR3 sequences. The TCR originated in a human donor with ulcerative colitis or Crohn's disease, or a healthy co-twin of an affected twin (not recorded which). This sequence joins TRBV7-6 and TRBJ1-6; without DNA, the TCRdb call of TRBD1 cannot be checked. The sample taken for sequencing was blood. This chain's CDR3 is CASSLETGLRGNSPLHF.